The source of this T cell receptor beta chain is a study of cytomegalovirus exposure and HLA in healthy donors. Study in general: A previous analysis identified fewer than 130 million unique TCR beta sequences derived from approximately 190 million T cells.

CDR3 size: 15 residues. Germline lookup yields CDR1 MNHNY and CDR2 SVGAGI (reference sequence). V lost 0 bases and J lost 2, with 11 bases in between. Study-level points and caveats: A cluster of highly shared sequence variants was likely a sequencing artifact.

A multiplex PCR was run with 60 Vbeta primers and 13 Jbeta primers. Sequencing used immunoSEQ multiplex PCR; TCRdb keeps in-frame clones, though not all of them. The table has 150,000 to 200,000 clones, approximately 80% seen once; the top ten hold less than 2%. Only one count was recorded for this clone. What it binds is unknown. Sequenced input: PBMCs. The chain has TRBV6-6 and TRBJ2-7; a possible D gene is TRBD1 (6 bases). The TCR originated in a woman aged 25 to 39 in good health and CMV-seronegative. CDR3 region: CASSYSGQGTYEQYF. CDR3 in DNA: TGTGCCAGCAGTTACTCGGGGCAGGGGACCTACGAGCAGTACTTC.